This TCR beta chain originates from a study of prognosis after radiotherapy for stage I lung cancer. Study as a whole: Squamous cell carcinoma was diagnosed in several patients and adenocarcinoma in about twelve.

The germline CDR1 and CDR2 sequences are LNHDA and SQIVND (reference sequence). This CDR3 has 15 amino acids. Trimming stripped 5 bases from V and 1 base from J, with 13 bases between. This clonotype was counted at least ten times. TCR beta CDR3 was amplified from genomic DNA by two-round multiplex PCR. Amplification in first-round PCR relied on primers specific to each TRBV and TRBJ gene. Universal primers were what the second PCR round used. From the multiplex PCR reads, TCRdb called clonotypes with MiXCR, one entry per CDR3 protein. The table lists 15,000 or so distinct CDR3 sequences, approximately 30% of them singletons.

The material was PBMCs, obtained before or after stereotactic body radiation therapy (not recorded which). This TCR derives from a donor at least 50 years old with non-small cell lung cancer. The chain carries TRBV19 and TRBJ2-3; TRBD2 is a possible D gene (6 bases). This CDR3 is CASSPRDGRTDTQYF. The CDR3, as DNA: TGTGCCAGTAGTCCGCGGGACGGCCGCACAGATACGCAGTATTTT.